This T cell receptor (beta chain) is drawn from a study of T cells in Graves' hyperthyroidism and ophthalmopathy. Study-level background: Before treatment of any kind, peripheral blood was taken at initial diagnosis.

RNA transcripts provided the source from which TCR beta CDR3 regions were amplified. A set of HTBI primers served as the primers for a first-round RT-PCR of the TCR CDR3. TCRdb independently ran MiXCR on the multiplex PCR reads; one entry per CDR3 protein. This sample has approximately 640,000 distinct CDR3 sequences, with roughly 17% found just once. The CDR3 is 15 residues long. V lost 3 bases to trimming and J lost 1 base, with 12 bases between them. Germline CDR1 and CDR2: SGHTA and FQGNSA. About this clonotype: What it binds is unknown.

General study findings and limits: Prediction of ophthalmopathy progression came a median around 6 months pre-onset.

Stability of Graves' hyperthyroidism was defined as absent ophthalmopathy progression within 18 months. Material for sequencing was blood. The receptor's source is a man aged 45-60 years with Graves' hyperthyroidism. V is TRBV7-2 and J is TRBJ1-1; D is unclear. CDR3 coding DNA: TGTGCCAGCAGCTTGACACCCAATACGAACACTGAAGCTTTCTTT. Amino acid sequence: CASSLTPNTNTEAFF.